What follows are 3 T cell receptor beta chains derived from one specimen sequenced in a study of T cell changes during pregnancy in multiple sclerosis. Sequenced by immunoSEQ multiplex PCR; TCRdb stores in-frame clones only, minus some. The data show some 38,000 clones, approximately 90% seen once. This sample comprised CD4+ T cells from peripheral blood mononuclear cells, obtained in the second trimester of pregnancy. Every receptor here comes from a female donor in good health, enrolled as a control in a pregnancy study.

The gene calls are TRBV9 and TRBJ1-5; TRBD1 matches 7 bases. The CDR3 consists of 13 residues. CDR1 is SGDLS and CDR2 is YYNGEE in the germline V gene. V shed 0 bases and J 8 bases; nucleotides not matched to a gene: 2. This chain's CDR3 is CASSVGDREPQHF. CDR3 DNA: TGTGCCAGCAGCGTAGGTGACAGGGAGCCCCAGCATTTT.

The CDR3 DNA sequence: TGCGCCAGCAGCCCGGGGGGGAACACAGATACGCAGTATTTT. Protein: CASSPGGNTDTQYF. This chain connects TRBV4-1 to TRBJ2-3; 8 nucleotides align to TRBD2. Germline lookup yields CDR1 MGHRA and CDR2 YSYEKL. The V segment lost 4 bases and the J segment 2 bases; nucleotides outside the gene matches: 2. The CDR3 spans 14 residues.

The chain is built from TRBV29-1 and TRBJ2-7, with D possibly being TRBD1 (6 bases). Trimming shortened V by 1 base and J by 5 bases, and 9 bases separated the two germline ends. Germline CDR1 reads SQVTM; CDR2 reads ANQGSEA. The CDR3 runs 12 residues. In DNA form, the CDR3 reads TGCAGCGTTGAAGCATCAGGGGACGAGCAGTACTTC. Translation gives CSVEASGDEQYF.